These 25 T cell receptor beta chains originate from one sample sequenced in a study of graft-versus-host responses after intestinal transplantation. These receptors lack a known antigen. TCRdb's copy holds only in-frame clones and misses some; the assay was immunoSEQ multiplex PCR. The sample includes roughly 73,000 clones, about nine tenths seen only once; the top ten take around 8%. This specimen consisted of unstimulated CD8+ T cells sorted from spleen or lymph node cells, obtained before transplant. These receptors were taken from a human donor who was the organ donor for an intestinal transplant.

The rearrangement joins TRBV10-3 to TRBJ2-7; TRBD2 might be the D (5 bases). The CDR3 covers 16 residues. The V gene lost 0 bases and the J gene lost 2 bases, with 14 bases spanning the gap. The germline CDR1 and CDR2 sequences are ENHRY and SYGVKD. In DNA, the CDR3 is TGTGCCATCAGTGAGTCGGGTGAGGGCCTAACCTACGAGCAGTACTTC. It specifies CAISESGEGLTYEQYF.

The chain combines TRBV19 with TRBJ1-2; D is unresolved. The germline CDR1 and CDR2 sequences are LNHDA and SQIVND (reference sequence). V lost 2 bases and J lost 13, with 17 bases in between. The CDR3 sequence is 13 residues long. The CDR3 nucleotides are TGTGCCAGTAGTATAACTGCGAGGGTGGCTGGCACCTTC. Protein product: CASSITARVAGTF.

The chain links TRBV4-2 to TRBJ1-2; no clear D. Germline CDR1 is LGHNA and CDR2 is YNFKEQ. With 1 base removed from V and 3 bases from J, the gap between germline ends came to 30 bases. The CDR3 contains 21 residues. DNA for the CDR3: TGTGCCAGCAGCCAAGGAATTACGCTAATTTTTCCGAGGGATCGGGACTATGGCTACACCTTC. Amino acid sequence: CASSQGITLIFPRDRDYGYTF.

CDR3 protein: CASSLPGQGIPLSYEQYF. In nucleotides, the CDR3 is TGTGCCAGCAGTCTTCCGGGACAGGGTATCCCCCTCTCCTACGAGCAGTACTTC. The chain employs TRBV2 and TRBJ2-7; 9 bases align to TRBD1. Germline CDR1 reads SNHLY; CDR2 reads FYNNEI. The CDR3 totals 18 residues. Germline trimming cut 5 bases from V and 0 bases from J; bases unmatched to any gene: 14. The complete variable domain, with remaining parts taken from reference TRBV2 and TRBJ2-7, reads EPEVTQTPSHQVTQMGQEVILRCVPISNHLYFYWYRQILGQKVEFLVSFYNNEISEKSEIFDDQFSVERPDGSNFTLKIRSTKLEDSAMYFCASSLPGQGIPLSYEQYFGPGTRLTVT.

The gene calls are TRBV13 and TRBJ2-7; D might be TRBD1 (6 bases). Germline CDR1 and CDR2: PRHDT and FYEKMQ (reference sequence). V was shortened by 5 bases and J by 6 bases, with 11 bases between the two germline ends. The CDR3 runs to 12 residues. For the CDR3, the DNA is TGTGCCAGCAGCCTTGCAGGGGTCGAGCAGTACTTC. It is translated as CASSLAGVEQYF.

The chain joins TRBV4-2 to TRBJ2-3, with TRBD2 matching over 8 bases. The V gene end was trimmed by 1 base and the J gene end by 2 bases; junction bases not matched to a gene: 5. The V gene's germline CDR1 is LGHNA and CDR2 YNFKEQ. This CDR3 spans 16 amino acids. The CDR3 loop is CASSQVPGGNTDTQYF. CDR3 DNA: TGTGCCAGCAGCCAAGTTCCGGGGGGGAACACAGATACGCAGTATTTT.

This clone was observed a few times. The rearrangement joins TRBV5-4 to TRBJ2-1; D unclear. The CDR3 extends over 15 amino acids. Germline V gene sequence: CDR1 SGHNT, CDR2 YYREEE (reference sequence). V lost 3 bases and J 0 bases, leaving 10 bases between the germline ends. The CDR3 loop reads CASSSPASSYNEQFF. CDR3 bases: TGTGCCAGCAGCTCCCCAGCGAGCTCCTACAATGAGCAGTTCTTC.

The sample holds one count of this clone. This chain connects TRBV19 to TRBJ2-7; 7 nucleotides match TRBD1. Germline trimming cut 7 bases from V and 5 bases from J; bases unmatched to any gene: 8. Germline values: CDR1 LNHDA, CDR2 SQIVND (reference sequence). The CDR3 length is 13 residues. CDR3 sequence reads: CASTGTALDEQYF. CDR3 DNA: TGTGCCAGTACCGGGACAGCTCTCGACGAGCAGTACTTC.

The rearrangement joins TRBV5-6 to TRBJ1-1, with TRBD1 matching 11 bases. This CDR3 spans 15 amino acids. Germline V gene sequence: CDR1 SGHDT, CDR2 YYEEEE. J gave up 4 bases and V 0 bases, and 2 bases lay outside the gene matches. CDR3 sequence (DNA): TGTGCCAGCAGCTTGGTTGGGACAGGGGGCACTGAAGCTTTCTTT. Translated, it gives CASSLVGTGGTEAFF.

This clone was picked up one time. This chain joins TRBV5-1 and TRBJ2-5; 10 bases are a match to TRBD2. V shed 4 bases and J 0 bases; nucleotides not matched to a gene: 3. This CDR3 is 15 amino acids long. Germline CDR1 and CDR2: SGHRS and YFSETQ. The CDR3 DNA reads as TGCGCCAGCAGCCTTAGCGGGGGGTACCAAGAGACCCAGTACTTC. As protein: CASSLSGGYQETQYF.

The chain uses TRBV6-1 and TRBJ2-7, with D possibly TRBD2 on 6 matching bases. Trimming took off 5 bases at V and 7 bases at J, with 15 bases between the two ends. This CDR3 contains 13 residues. Germline-derived CDR1 and CDR2 are MNHNS and SASEGT. CDR3 region: CASSTGEVEEQYF. The CDR3 DNA is TGTGCCAGCAGTACGGGGGAGGTTGAAGAGCAGTACTTC.

This clone showed up just once. The genes are TRBV7-9 and TRBJ1-2; a possible D gene is TRBD1 (6 bases). The CDR3 spans 16 residues. The germline gives CDR1 SEHNR, CDR2 FQNEAQ (reference sequence). The germline V and J ends were trimmed by 4 bases and 3 bases, with 18 bases remaining between them. The CDR3 coding sequence is TGTGCCAGCAGCTCTTACAGGGCTTTAGTTTACTATGGCTACACCTTC. This sequence encodes CASSSYRALVYYGYTF.

This clone was picked up one time. The V gene is TRBV5-1, the J gene TRBJ1-5; D may be TRBD1 (5 bases). This CDR3 comprises 15 residues. V lost 0 bases to trimming and J lost 5 bases, with 12 bases between them. The germline V gene encodes CDR1 SGHRS and CDR2 YFSETQ. The CDR3: CASSLGRGIDQPQHF. The CDR3 DNA follows: TGCGCCAGCAGCTTGGGGCGGGGGATAGATCAGCCCCAGCATTTT.

J is TRBJ2-7 and V is TRBV11-2; TRBD1 is a possible D gene (6 bases). The CDR3 length is 15 residues. The V and J ends lost 6 bases and 1 base respectively, with 16 bases between them. CDR1 is SGHAT and CDR2 is FQNNGV in the germline V gene. CDR3 coding DNA: TGTGCCAGCAGGGGTGGGGGCGCCGTATCCTACGAGCAGTACTTC. Its translation is CASRGGGAVSYEQYF.

This sequence joins TRBV9 and TRBJ2-5; tentatively, D is TRBD2 (6 bases). The J call may be mistaken, given a closer DNA end match to TRBJ2-7. CDR3 size: 14 residues. Germline V CDR1 and CDR2: SGDLS, YYNGEE. As DNA, the CDR3 is TGTGCCAGCAGCGTAGGTGTTAGCGGTGGCGAGCAGTACTTC. This codes for CASSVGVSGGEQYF.

The rearrangement joins TRBV27 to TRBJ1-6, with a tentative D call TRBD1 (5 bases). Trimming pared 2 bases from V and 9 bases from J, leaving 8 bases between. The germline V gene encodes CDR1 MNHEY and CDR2 SMNVEV (reference sequence). The CDR3 is 13 amino acids. CDR3 sequence: CASSLSRASPLHF. The CDR3 nucleotides read TGTGCCAGCAGTTTAAGCAGGGCTTCACCCCTCCACTTT.

V gene TRBV25-1 combines with J gene TRBJ1-1, with no clear D. Deletions cut 10 bases from V and 0 bases from J, with 3 bases between. The CDR3 sequence is 10 residues long. Germline values: CDR1 MGHDK, CDR2 SYGVNS. CDR3: CATMNTEAFF. In DNA form, the CDR3 reads TGTGCCACCATGAACACTGAAGCTTTCTTT.

This chain connects TRBV27 to TRBJ2-7, with unresolved D. The CDR3 is 16 amino acids. V was cut by 0 bases and J by 3 bases, with 15 bases left in between. Germline assignment: CDR1 MNHEY and CDR2 SMNVEV (reference sequence). For the CDR3, the DNA is TGTGCCAGCAGTTTATCATCGCTAGTTGTAGTCTACGAGCAGTACTTC. It codes for CASSLSSLVVVYEQYF.

This clone showed up just a few times. The CDR3 loop is CASSTGTSNTF. The DNA for the CDR3 is TGTGCCAGCAGCACCGGGACGTCAAACACCTTC. The V gene is TRBV5-4, the J gene TRBJ1-2; TRBD1 might be the D (5 bases). Germline V gene lookup returns CDR1 SGHNT and CDR2 YYREEE (reference sequence). This CDR3 comprises 11 residues. Trimming cost V 4 bases and J 12 bases, with 13 bases left between them.

J is TRBJ2-7 and V is TRBV5-1; D remains unclear. Germline V CDR1 and CDR2: SGHRS, YFSETQ. Trimming left V 0 bases short and J 4 bases short, with 11 bases between. The CDR3 has 14 residues. The CDR3 region has the DNA TGCGCCAGCAGCTTGGAATCCGGATTTTACGAGCAGTACTTC. Protein sequence: CASSLESGFYEQYF. Full variable domain (missing parts from reference TRBV5-1 and TRBJ2-7): KAGVTQTPRYLIKTRGQQVTLSCSPISGHRSVSWYQQTPGQGLQFLFEYFSETQRNKGNFPGRFSGRQFSNSRSEMNVSTLELGDSALYLCASSLESGFYEQYFGPGTRLTVT.

The V and J genes are TRBV6-5 and TRBJ1-1; TRBD1 matches 7 bases. The CDR3 is 15 amino acids. The germline gives CDR1 MNHEY, CDR2 SVGAGI. J lost 0 bases, V lost 7 bases, and 8 bases had no gene match. CDR3: CASIMTGRLNTEAFF. CDR3 sequence (DNA): TGTGCCAGCATTATGACAGGGCGCTTGAACACTGAAGCTTTCTTT.

The rearrangement joins TRBV19 to TRBJ2-7, with 9 bases lining up with TRBD2. CDR1 and CDR2 (germline): LNHDA, SQIVND (reference sequence). Trimming took 5 bases from V and 0 from J; bases not matched to a gene: 2. There are 14 residues in the CDR3. The CDR3 here is CASSAGGASYEQYF. The CDR3 bases are TGTGCCAGTAGTGCGGGGGGGGCCTCCTACGAGCAGTACTTC.

The V gene is TRBV29-1, the J gene TRBJ2-7; a weak D match, TRBD2 (6 bases). V lost 4 bases, J lost 3 bases, and 7 bases lay in between. Looked up from germline, CDR1 is SQVTM and CDR2 is ANQGSEA. The CDR3 has 11 amino acids. Written as DNA, the CDR3 is TGCAGCGTTGGGGGGGACTACGAGCAGTACTTC. Its translation is CSVGGDYEQYF.

The CDR3 DNA reads as TGTGCCAGCAGTTCCCCCGCTGAAGCTTTCTTT. Amino acids: CASSSPAEAFF. The chain recombines TRBV27 with TRBJ1-1, with D hard to call. V lost 4 bases, J lost 6 bases, and 6 bases lay in between. Germline CDR1 is MNHEY and CDR2 is SMNVEV (reference sequence). The length of the CDR3 is 11 residues.

The chain joins TRBV15 to TRBJ2-5; D is unresolved. The CDR3 contains 14 residues. The V end lost 5 bases, the J end lost 2 bases, and 12 bases lay between the germline ends. Germline CDR1 reads LNHNV; CDR2 reads YYDKDF (reference sequence). CDR3 sequence: CATSRRLGQETQYF. The CDR3, as DNA: TGTGCCACCAGCCGACGATTGGGGCAAGAGACCCAGTACTTC.